A selection of T cell receptor beta chains follows, all from one sample in a study of blood T cell repertoires in COVID-19. Produced via immunoSEQ multiplex PCR; TCRdb's table is partial and in-frame only. This table has over 10,000 clones, roughly 90% appearing once. The sequencing sample was made of peripheral blood. All receptors derive from a human donor in a cohort sampled during active COVID-19. The CDR3 runs from the conserved cysteine through the conserved F or W. Each record gives: D gene, V gene, J gene, clone size, CDR3 protein, CDR3 DNA. A D gene is named only where the DNA matches it firmly. Clone size, where shown, is once, few, many, or a class for clones that have expanded.

D: .; V: TRBV18; J: TRBJ2-7; size: .; CDR3: CASSPPVLSDEQYF; DNA: TGTGCCAGCTCACCACCCGTTCTGTCGGACGAGCAGTACTTC
D: TRBD2; V: TRBV18; J: TRBJ2-1; size: medium-sized; CDR3: CASSPQGREAYNEQFF; DNA: TGTGCCAGCTCTCCCCAGGGACGGGAGGCCTACAATGAGCAGTTCTTC
D: .; V: TRBV19; J: TRBJ1-1; size: .; CDR3: CASSISQGYSEAFF; DNA: TGTGCCAGTAGTATAAGCCAGGGATACAGTGAAGCTTTCTTT
D: TRBD1; V: TRBV11-2; J: TRBJ1-2; size: .; CDR3: CASSRDRGDNYGYTF; DNA: TGTGCCAGCAGTCGGGACAGGGGCGATAACTATGGCTACACCTTC
D: TRBD1; V: TRBV2; J: TRBJ1-2; size: .; CDR3: CASMDRNYGYTF; DNA: TGTGCCAGCATGGACAGGAACTATGGCTACACCTTC
D: TRBD2; V: TRBV19; J: TRBJ2-3; size: .; CDR3: CASRGTSGNTDTQYF; DNA: TGTGCCAGTAGGGGGACTAGCGGAAACACAGATACGCAGTATTTT
D: .; V: TRBV28; J: TRBJ2-2; size: few; CDR3: CASSPTNTGELFF; DNA: TGTGCCAGCAGTCCAACGAACACCGGGGAGCTGTTTTTT
D: TRBD1; V: TRBV7-8; J: TRBJ2-6; size: .; CDR3: CASSLRDRILSGANVLTF; DNA: TGTGCCAGCAGCTTACGGGACAGGATACTCTCTGGGGCCAACGTCCTGACTTTC
D: .; V: TRBV27; J: TRBJ1-5; size: .; CDR3: CASSSRQGYNQPQHF; DNA: TGTGCCAGCAGCTCCCGCCAGGGGTACAATCAGCCCCAGCATTTT
D: TRBD2; V: TRBV5-4; J: TRBJ2-7; size: .; CDR3: CASQLAGVYEQYF; DNA: TGTGCCAGCCAGCTAGCGGGAGTCTACGAGCAGTACTTC
D: .; V: TRBV18; J: TRBJ1-3; size: .; CDR3: CASSLTPTGSGNTIYF; DNA: TGTGCCAGCTCCCTCACTCCCACAGGGTCTGGAAACACCATATATTTT
D: .; V: TRBV7-2; J: TRBJ1-5; size: .; CDR3: CASSGSPYSNQPQHF; DNA: TGTGCCAGCAGCGGTAGTCCTTATAGCAATCAGCCCCAGCATTTT
D: TRBD2; V: TRBV6-5; J: TRBJ2-7; size: .; CDR3: CASSYVTGGPTYEQYF; DNA: TGTGCCAGCAGTTACGTTACGGGAGGGCCAACTTACGAGCAGTACTTC
D: TRBD1; V: TRBV7-9; J: TRBJ2-7; size: .; CDR3: CASSTDRGRSEQYF; DNA: TGTGCCAGCAGCACCGACAGGGGCAGGAGCGAGCAGTACTTC
D: TRBD1; V: TRBV7-2; J: TRBJ2-7; size: .; CDR3: CASSRTGKTYEQYF; DNA: TGTGCCAGCAGCCGGACAGGGAAGACCTACGAGCAGTACTTC
D: TRBD2; V: TRBV11-3; J: TRBJ2-7; size: .; CDR3: CASSSGLAGGYEQYF; DNA: TGTGCCAGCAGCTCGGGACTAGCGGGAGGCTACGAGCAGTACTTC
D: .; V: TRBV10-1; J: TRBJ1-2; size: .; CDR3: CASSEPADRANYGYTF; DNA: TGCGCCAGCAGTGAGCCAGCGGACAGAGCTAACTATGGCTACACCTTC
D: TRBD2; V: TRBV28; J: TRBJ2-7; size: .; CDR3: CASSPSGSEHEQYF; DNA: TGTGCCAGCAGTCCTAGCGGGAGCGAGCACGAGCAGTACTTC
D: TRBD2; V: TRBV6-5; J: TRBJ2-5; size: .; CDR3: CASSRTSGGSGTQYF; DNA: TGTGCCAGCAGTCGGACTAGCGGGGGTTCTGGGACCCAGTACTTC
D: TRBD1; V: TRBV13; J: TRBJ2-7; size: .; CDR3: CASSPRQGTYEQYF; DNA: TGTGCCAGCAGCCCCCGACAGGGGACCTACGAGCAGTACTTC
D: TRBD1; V: TRBV10-3; J: TRBJ2-5; size: .; CDR3: CATTGEQETQYF; DNA: TGTGCCACTACAGGGGAGCAAGAGACCCAGTACTTC
D: TRBD1; V: TRBV7-9; J: TRBJ1-1; size: .; CDR3: CASSLQGETEAFF; DNA: TGTGCCAGCAGCCTACAGGGGGAGACTGAAGCTTTCTTT
D: .; V: TRBV28; J: TRBJ1-2; size: .; CDR3: CASSPDRAYGYTF; DNA: TGTGCCAGCAGCCCGGACAGAGCGTATGGCTACACCTTC
D: TRBD1; V: TRBV15; J: TRBJ1-4; size: .; CDR3: CATSRPMTGEEKLFF; DNA: TGTGCCACCAGCAGGCCGATGACAGGGGAGGAAAAACTGTTTTTT
D: TRBD1; V: TRBV19; J: TRBJ2-2; size: .; CDR3: CASSLGTANTGELFF; DNA: TGTGCCAGTAGTCTTGGGACAGCGAACACCGGGGAGCTGTTTTTT
D: .; V: TRBV28; J: TRBJ2-7; size: .; CDR3: CASSLRTALSEQYF; DNA: TGTGCCAGCAGTTTGCGGACAGCCCTGTCCGAGCAGTACTTC
D: TRBD1; V: TRBV6-1; J: TRBJ2-3; size: .; CDR3: CASSDPGTGGGNTQYF; DNA: TGTGCCAGCAGTGATCCCGGGACAGGGGGGGGAAATACGCAGTATTTT
D: .; V: TRBV5-6; J: TRBJ2-1; size: .; CDR3: CASSLGVGSNEQFF; DNA: TGTGCCAGCAGCTTGGGAGTAGGGAGCAATGAGCAGTTCTTC
D: TRBD1; V: TRBV6-6; J: TRBJ1-5; size: .; CDR3: CASSSGTVNQPQHF; DNA: TGTGCCAGCAGTTCCGGGACAGTGAATCAGCCCCAGCATTTT
D: .; V: TRBV28; J: TRBJ2-7; size: .; CDR3: CASSPYYEQYF; DNA: TGTGCCAGCAGTCCTTACTACGAGCAGTACTTC
D: .; V: TRBV19; J: TRBJ2-3; size: .; CDR3: CASSIDYGGRADTQYF; DNA: TGTGCCAGTAGTATAGATTACGGGGGGCGTGCAGATACGCAGTATTTT
D: .; V: TRBV29-1; J: TRBJ2-2; size: .; CDR3: CSVAVSGDTGELFF; DNA: TGCAGCGTTGCCGTCAGCGGTGACACCGGGGAGCTGTTTTTT
D: TRBD2; V: TRBV5-8; J: TRBJ2-3; size: .; CDR3: CASSSSGRNTDTQYF; DNA: TGTGCCAGCAGCAGTAGCGGGAGGAACACAGATACGCAGTATTTT
D: .; V: TRBV7-8; J: TRBJ2-1; size: once; CDR3: CASSLDNNNEQFF; DNA: TGTGCCAGCAGCTTAGACAATAACAATGAGCAGTTCTTC
D: .; V: TRBV27; J: TRBJ2-1; size: .; CDR3: CASSLTRPGMRLYNEQFF; DNA: TGTGCCAGCAGTTTAACCAGACCGGGGATGCGCTTATACAATGAGCAGTTCTTC
D: .; V: TRBV5-4; J: TRBJ1-1; size: .; CDR3: CASSSGGGTSTEAFF; DNA: TGTGCCAGCAGCTCCGGCGGGGGAACGTCCACTGAAGCTTTCTTT
D: .; V: TRBV9; J: TRBJ1-4; size: .; CDR3: CASSVQAINEKLFF; DNA: TGTGCCAGCAGCGTACAGGCAATAAATGAAAAACTGTTTTTT
D: TRBD1; V: TRBV28; J: TRBJ1-1; size: .; CDR3: CASSSGQGGTEAFF; DNA: TGTGCCAGCAGCTCCGGACAGGGTGGCACTGAAGCTTTCTTT
D: TRBD1; V: TRBV5-1; J: TRBJ1-6; size: few; CDR3: CASSYGQGESPLHF; DNA: TGCGCCAGCAGCTATGGACAGGGGGAATCACCCCTCCACTTT
D: .; V: TRBV9; J: TRBJ2-6; size: few; CDR3: CASSVGGGSYSGANVLTF; DNA: TGTGCCAGCAGCGTCGGAGGAGGCAGCTATTCTGGGGCCAACGTCCTGACTTTC
D: .; V: TRBV10-3; J: TRBJ1-1; size: once; CDR3: CAISPGQGAFF; DNA: TGTGCCATCAGCCCCGGACAAGGAGCTTTCTTT
D: .; V: TRBV14; J: TRBJ2-7; size: few; CDR3: CASSHPQGTGEQYF; DNA: TGTGCCAGCAGCCATCCACAGGGGACTGGCGAGCAGTACTTC
D: TRBD1; V: TRBV7-2; J: TRBJ2-7; size: .; CDR3: CASSLSGQADYEQYF; DNA: TGTGCCAGCAGCTTATCTGGACAGGCCGACTACGAGCAGTACTTC
D: .; V: TRBV28; J: TRBJ1-5; size: .; CDR3: CASSYSFNQPQHF; DNA: TGTGCCAGCAGTTACAGCTTCAATCAGCCCCAGCATTTT
D: TRBD2; V: TRBV13; J: TRBJ2-7; size: .; CDR3: CASSLALAGEIGEQYF; DNA: TGTGCCAGCAGCTTAGCCCTAGCGGGCGAAATAGGCGAGCAGTACTTC
D: TRBD1; V: TRBV28; J: TRBJ2-7; size: .; CDR3: CASSPGGWDEQYF; DNA: TGTGCCAGCAGTCCAGGGGGCTGGGACGAGCAGTACTTC
D: .; V: TRBV24-1; J: TRBJ2-1; size: .; CDR3: CATSDFPSNEQFF; DNA: TGTGCCACCAGTGATTTCCCCAGCAATGAGCAGTTCTTC
D: TRBD2; V: TRBV18; J: TRBJ2-7; size: .; CDR3: CASSFGLAGGPREQYF; DNA: TGTGCCAGCTCATTTGGACTAGCGGGAGGGCCGCGCGAGCAGTACTTC
D: TRBD2; V: TRBV3-1/TRBV3-2; J: TRBJ2-1; size: .; CDR3: CASSQDLAGISYNEQFF; DNA: TGTGCCAGCAGCCAAGATTTAGCGGGGATCTCCTACAATGAGCAGTTCTTC
D: .; V: TRBV3-1/TRBV3-2; J: TRBJ2-7; size: .; CDR3: CASRESRSYEQYF; DNA: TGTGCCAGCAGAGAGTCCAGGTCGTACGAGCAGTACTTC
D: TRBD2; V: TRBV11-2; J: TRBJ2-7; size: .; CDR3: CASSLGVGLAGNSYEQYF; DNA: TGTGCCAGCAGCTTAGGGGTCGGTCTAGCGGGAAACTCCTACGAGCAGTACTTC
D: TRBD1; V: TRBV19; J: TRBJ1-5; size: few; CDR3: CASRDRGNQPQHF; DNA: TGTGCCAGTAGAGACAGGGGCAATCAGCCCCAGCATTTT
D: TRBD1; V: TRBV19; J: TRBJ1-6; size: .; CDR3: CASSGQGWLTSYNSPLHF; DNA: TGTGCCAGCTCGGGACAGGGGTGGCTCACCTCCTATAATTCACCCCTCCACTTT
D: .; V: TRBV19; J: TRBJ1-5; size: .; CDR3: CASKPLTGTDSNQPQHF; DNA: TGTGCCAGTAAACCCCTAACAGGGACCGATAGCAATCAGCCCCAGCATTTT
D: .; V: TRBV27; J: TRBJ1-2; size: few; CDR3: CASRGGDTYGYTF; DNA: TGTGCCAGCAGGGGGGGGGACACCTATGGCTACACCTTC
D: .; V: TRBV7-9; J: TRBJ1-2; size: few; CDR3: CASSLDGWPRGYTF; DNA: TGTGCCAGCAGCTTAGATGGTTGGCCCCGAGGCTACACCTTC
D: TRBD1; V: TRBV5-1; J: TRBJ2-5; size: .; CDR3: CASSPGTAQETQYF; DNA: TGCGCCAGCAGCCCAGGGACAGCACAAGAGACCCAGTACTTC
D: TRBD1; V: TRBV15; J: TRBJ1-2; size: .; CDR3: CATSRVGQARANYGYTF; DNA: TGTGCCACCAGCAGAGTCGGACAGGCGAGAGCCAACTATGGCTACACCTTC
D: TRBD1; V: TRBV3-1/TRBV3-2; J: TRBJ2-1; size: .; CDR3: CASSPRTGGAYNEQFF; DNA: TGTGCCAGCAGCCCAAGGACAGGGGGCGCCTACAATGAGCAGTTCTTC
D: TRBD2; V: TRBV27; J: TRBJ2-3; size: .; CDR3: CASSPSGASTDTQYF; DNA: TGTGCCAGCAGCCCTAGCGGGGCCAGCACAGATACGCAGTATTTT